This is a list of T cell receptor beta chains from one sample in a study of CD8 T cells in Susac syndrome. MiXCR, run by TCRdb on the immunoSEQ multiplex PCR reads, gives a single entry per CDR3 protein. This sample has some 450,000 distinct CDR3 sequences; 75% to 90% occur once, and the top ten carry 0.09% to 0.15%. Sequenced input: CD8+ T cells from PBMCs. All receptors come from a human donor with multiple sclerosis. CDR3s leave out the opening cysteine and the closing phenylalanine or tryptophan. D genes are given only for firm matches.

d_call: -
v_call: TRBV6-5
j_call: TRBJ2-7
cdr3_aa: ASSYVAASYEQY

d_call: TRBD2
v_call: TRBV30
j_call: TRBJ2-7
cdr3_aa: AWSGWGLAGEYEQY

d_call: TRBD2
v_call: TRBV27
j_call: TRBJ2-7
cdr3_aa: ASSSTIAAGVNEQY

d_call: TRBD2
v_call: TRBV10-3
j_call: TRBJ2-1
cdr3_aa: AISSSGEAYNEQF

d_call: -
v_call: TRBV7-9
j_call: TRBJ2-5
cdr3_aa: ASSLGRGYQETQY

d_call: -
v_call: TRBV28
j_call: TRBJ2-1
cdr3_aa: ASSYNLRLF

d_call: -
v_call: TRBV11-2
j_call: TRBJ2-5
cdr3_aa: ASSLGHREGETQY

d_call: TRBD2
v_call: TRBV7-9
j_call: TRBJ2-7
cdr3_aa: ASSPTGPLAGNYEQY

d_call: TRBD1
v_call: TRBV5-1
j_call: TRBJ2-1
cdr3_aa: ASSSYRGLSYNEQF

d_call: -
v_call: TRBV20-1
j_call: TRBJ2-1
cdr3_aa: SARDIDGNVPNEQL

d_call: -
v_call: TRBV6-1
j_call: TRBJ2-5
cdr3_aa: ASSESQVQQETQY

d_call: TRBD2
v_call: TRBV27
j_call: TRBJ2-1
cdr3_aa: ASSLSAGGPYNEQF

d_call: TRBD1
v_call: TRBV6-1
j_call: TRBJ2-7
cdr3_aa: ASSELGTAPYEQY

d_call: TRBD1
v_call: TRBV5-4
j_call: TRBJ1-5
cdr3_aa: ASSLGTGVNQPQH

d_call: -
v_call: TRBV7-6
j_call: TRBJ2-1
cdr3_aa: ASSLGGGRYNEQF

d_call: -
v_call: TRBV5-1
j_call: TRBJ1-1
cdr3_aa: ASSGYSGDTEAF

d_call: -
v_call: TRBV9
j_call: TRBJ1-6
cdr3_aa: ASSVEGTSNSPLH

d_call: TRBD1
v_call: TRBV27
j_call: TRBJ2-5
cdr3_aa: ASSFAGTGQETQY

d_call: -
v_call: TRBV4-1
j_call: TRBJ2-7
cdr3_aa: ASSPDQGPSYEQY

d_call: -
v_call: TRBV4-1
j_call: TRBJ2-7
cdr3_aa: ASSQEPGFYEQY

d_call: -
v_call: TRBV30
j_call: TRBJ2-1
cdr3_aa: AWSDVRAVYNEQF

d_call: TRBD1
v_call: TRBV27
j_call: TRBJ2-1
cdr3_aa: ASSTGTGGGNEQF

d_call: -
v_call: TRBV5-1
j_call: TRBJ2-2
cdr3_aa: ASSPGPVSGELF

d_call: TRBD2
v_call: TRBV28
j_call: TRBJ2-3
cdr3_aa: ASSPFSGSRADTQY

d_call: -
v_call: TRBV24-1
j_call: TRBJ2-1
cdr3_aa: ATSDDQSSSYNEQF

d_call: -
v_call: TRBV7-9
j_call: TRBJ2-7
cdr3_aa: ASSTQFRGQTYGQY

d_call: -
v_call: TRBV6-1
j_call: TRBJ1-5
cdr3_aa: ASTLGWDNPQH

d_call: -
v_call: TRBV29-1
j_call: TRBJ2-3
cdr3_aa: SVSLGRALGPDTQY

d_call: -
v_call: TRBV7-2
j_call: TRBJ1-3
cdr3_aa: ASSHQISGNTIY

d_call: TRBD1
v_call: TRBV27
j_call: TRBJ2-3
cdr3_aa: ASSLSQGAFTDTQY

d_call: TRBD1
v_call: TRBV30
j_call: TRBJ1-2
cdr3_aa: AGPTGGIPGYT

d_call: TRBD1
v_call: TRBV27
j_call: TRBJ1-4
cdr3_aa: ASSFSGQGATNEKLF

d_call: -
v_call: TRBV30
j_call: TRBJ1-1
cdr3_aa: AWSPGTGNTEAF

d_call: TRBD1
v_call: TRBV6-5
j_call: TRBJ2-1
cdr3_aa: ATGTGGDHNEQF

d_call: -
v_call: TRBV7-9
j_call: TRBJ2-5
cdr3_aa: ASSSTRTEEYQETQY

d_call: TRBD2
v_call: TRBV5-1
j_call: TRBJ2-3
cdr3_aa: ASSLGLAGLDTQY

d_call: -
v_call: TRBV27
j_call: TRBJ2-7
cdr3_aa: ASSLRSGVEQY

d_call: -
v_call: TRBV5-6
j_call: TRBJ2-2
cdr3_aa: ASSLDYGAGELF

d_call: -
v_call: TRBV29-1
j_call: TRBJ2-7
cdr3_aa: SVVGGRTYEQY

d_call: -
v_call: TRBV10-3
j_call: TRBJ1-5
cdr3_aa: AISEGRGSNQPQH

d_call: -
v_call: TRBV5-1
j_call: TRBJ1-2
cdr3_aa: ASSLLGVEYGYT

d_call: -
v_call: TRBV6-1
j_call: TRBJ1-2
cdr3_aa: ATKLWDSYGYT

d_call: -
v_call: TRBV2
j_call: TRBJ2-4
cdr3_aa: ASGAGAKNIQY